This T cell receptor beta chain was captured by sequencing in a study of cytomegalovirus exposure and HLA in healthy donors. Across the whole study: There were roughly 80 million unique TCRs (from HLA-typed donors) in an early data release.

Germline V gives CDR1 SGHRS, CDR2 YFSETQ. This CDR3 has 15 residues. Trimming removed 6 bases from V and 10 bases from J; junction bases left unmatched: 16. The study ran its PCR with 60 Vbeta and 13 Jbeta primers. TCRdb keeps only in-frame clones here, not all; method: immunoSEQ multiplex PCR. The table lists 45,000 to 65,000 clones, less than 75% of them singletons. This clonotype originated in a woman aged 45-65 years in good health and CMV-seropositive. The chain recombines TRBV5-1 with TRBJ2-1; 7 bases match TRBD1. Sequenced sample: PBMCs. CDR3 in DNA: TGCGCCAGCACCTTAACCCAACGAACAGGGGAAGAGCAGTTCTTC. Residues: CASTLTQRTGEEQFF.